One and the same sample provided the 19 T cell receptor beta chains below, sequenced in a study of T cells after yellow fever vaccination. TCRdb passed the 5' RACE reads through MiXCR, listing each CDR3 protein once. There are some 400,000 distinct CDR3 sequences in the sample; 6.2% occur only once, and about 15% lies in the top ten. Here the sequenced sample was PBMCs, taken 5 days after the yellow fever booster vaccination. The receptor source for this set is a young man who received the YFV17D yellow fever vaccine.

A few counts support this clonotype. The chain carries TRBV15 and TRBJ2-3; the D is unclear. CDR3 length: 13 residues. V was cut by 2 bases and J by 2 bases, with 5 bases left in between. Looked up from germline, CDR1 is LNHNV and CDR2 is YYDKDF (reference sequence). The CDR3 loop reads CATSRSLTDTQYF. The CDR3 nucleotides are TGTGCCACCAGCAGATCTCTCACAGATACGCAGTATTTT. Looking up the rest from reference TRBV15 and TRBJ2-3 gives the full variable domain: DAMVIQNPRYQVTQFGKPVTLSCSQTLNHNVMYWYQQKSSQAPKLLFHYYDKDFNNEADTPDNFQSRRPNTSFCFLDIRSPGLGDTAMYLCATSRSLTDTQYFGPGTRLTVL.

This chain connects TRBV14 to TRBJ2-6; D is perhaps TRBD2 (5 bases). This CDR3 comprises 16 residues. V was clipped by 2 bases and J by 2 bases, with 10 bases between them. In germline, CDR1 is SGHDN, CDR2 FVKESK. This chain's CDR3 is CASSQTTGTGANVLTF. The DNA of the CDR3 is TGTGCCAGCAGCCAAACCACCGGGACTGGGGCCAACGTCCTGACTTTC. The variable domain in full, completed from reference TRBV14 and TRBJ2-6, reads EAGVTQFPSHSVIEKGQTVTLRCDPISGHDNLYWYRRVMGKEIKFLLHFVKESKQDESGMPNNRFLAERTGGTYSTLKVQPAELEDSGVYFCASSQTTGTGANVLTFGAGSRLTVL.

The sample holds many counts of this clonotype. The genes are TRBV7-2 and TRBJ2-5; a possible D gene is TRBD2 (5 bases). Germline CDR1 SGHTA, CDR2 FQGNSA. The germline V and J ends were trimmed by 1 base and 5 bases, with 11 bases remaining between them. CDR3 length equals 14 residues. DNA for the CDR3: TGTGCCAGCAGCTTAGAGGCGCCGGGGGAGACCCAGTACTTC. Amino acid sequence: CASSLEAPGETQYF.

The chain is built from TRBV5-1 and TRBJ2-2; D not certain. Germline values: CDR1 SGHRS, CDR2 YFSETQ. This CDR3 contains 18 residues. The V end was cut by 0 bases, the J end by 4 bases, with 19 bases between. CDR3 coding DNA: TGCGCCAGCAGCTTGGGAGGTGGGCGGCTAGTGTCCACCGGGGAGCTGTTTTTT. The encoded protein is CASSLGGGRLVSTGELFF.

The chain uses TRBV7-9 and TRBJ2-7; no definite D call. The CDR3 extends over 12 amino acids. Trimming removed 2 bases from V and 3 bases from J, with 5 bases in between. Germline V CDR1 and CDR2: SEHNR, FQNEAQ (reference sequence). The CDR3 loop reads CASSLQVYEQYF. The DNA of the CDR3 is TGTGCCAGCAGCTTACAAGTCTACGAGCAGTACTTC.

This clonotype was seen at least ten times. This chain links TRBV14 with TRBJ2-3, with 8 bases matching TRBD1. The CDR3 has 18 residues. The junction had 12 bases not matched to a gene; V was cut back by 1 base and J by 3 bases. Looked up from germline, CDR1 is SGHDN and CDR2 is FVKESK. This chain's CDR3 is CASSQGAGGAPGTDTQYF. The CDR3 nucleotides are TGTGCCAGCAGCCAAGGCGCAGGGGGCGCCCCGGGGACAGATACGCAGTATTTT.

This clonotype was observed a few times. This sequence joins TRBV30 and TRBJ1-1; possible D gene TRBD1, 6 bases. The CDR3 loop spans 13 amino acids. Trimming left V 3 bases short and J 3 bases short, with 11 bases between. The germline V gene has CDR1 GTSNPN and CDR2 SVGIG (reference sequence). CDR3 DNA sequence: TGTGCCTGGAGGTTGGGGGGCTACACTGAAGCTTTCTTT. This translates into CAWRLGGYTEAFF.

This chain uses TRBV2 with TRBJ2-6; a possible D gene is TRBD1 (5 bases). The CDR3 runs 16 residues. Trimming took off 7 bases at V and 0 bases at J, with 13 bases between the two ends. Germline CDR1 is SNHLY and CDR2 is FYNNEI. The CDR3 region has the DNA TGTGCCAGCACCGATCAGGGTTTCTCTGGGGCCAACGTCCTGACTTTC. Its translation is CASTDQGFSGANVLTF.

This clonotype has at least ten counts. The V gene is TRBV5-1, the J gene TRBJ2-1; TRBD2 matches 10 bases. The germline V gene encodes CDR1 SGHRS and CDR2 YFSETQ. The CDR3 extends over 15 amino acids. Losses at the gene ends were 3 bases for V and 5 bases for J; bases not matched to a gene: 5. The CDR3 is CASSWSSGSNNEQFF. CDR3 DNA: TGCGCCAGCAGCTGGTCTAGCGGGAGTAACAATGAGCAGTTCTTC.

This clonotype occurred many times. This chain joins TRBV6-1 and TRBJ2-7, with D perhaps TRBD2 (5 bases). The germline CDR1 and CDR2 sequences are MNHNS and SASEGT. V gave up 8 bases and J gave up 2 bases, with 13 bases separating them. This CDR3 is built from 13 residues. The CDR3 loop is CASERSGTYEQYF. The CDR3 DNA is TGTGCCAGCGAGCGGTCCGGGACCTACGAGCAGTACTTC.

The rearrangement uses TRBV14 and TRBJ2-5, with TRBD2 as a possible D gene (5 bases). CDR3 length equals 12 residues. The germline CDR1 and CDR2 sequences are SGHDN and FVKESK. Trimming took off 1 base at V and 5 bases at J, with 5 bases between the two ends. For the CDR3, the DNA is TGTGCCAGCAGCCAAGCGGGGGAGACCCAGTACTTC. The encoded protein is CASSQAGETQYF.

The chain is built from TRBV15 and TRBJ1-5; the match to TRBD1 covers 8 bases. Germline values: CDR1 LNHNV, CDR2 YYDKDF (reference sequence). The CDR3 has 16 amino acids. J lost 6 bases, V lost 0 bases, and 7 bases had no gene match. The CDR3 bases are TGTGCCACCAGCAGAGAAAGACAGGGGAACGGTCAGCCCCAGCATTTT. As protein: CATSRERQGNGQPQHF.

There are many counts of this clonotype. The V call is TRBV3-1, the J call TRBJ2-7, with a possible D match to TRBD2 (6 bases). CDR1 LGHDT and CDR2 YNNKEL come from the germline V gene (reference sequence). The CDR3 runs to 15 residues. The germline V and J ends were trimmed by 0 bases and 6 bases, with 15 bases remaining between them. CDR3 in amino acids: CASSQEEGMRGEQYF. CDR3 DNA sequence: TGTGCCAGCAGCCAAGAAGAGGGAATGCGGGGCGAGCAGTACTTC.

This clonotype was seen ten or more times. V is TRBV10-3 and J is TRBJ2-7; D perhaps matches TRBD2 (5 bases). CDR3 length: 14 amino acids. CDR1 is ENHRY and CDR2 is SYGVKD in the germline V gene. The V gene lost 7 bases and the J gene lost 0 bases, with 13 bases spanning the gap. The CDR3 DNA reads as TGTGCCATCATGTTCAGTAGCGACTCCTACGAGCAGTACTTC. Encoded protein: CAIMFSSDSYEQYF.

This clonotype was picked up many times. The J gene is TRBJ1-3, the V gene TRBV7-2; 8 bases are shared with TRBD1. Germline loops: CDR1 SGHTA, CDR2 FQGNSA. V lost 4 bases and J lost 3; bases outside the gene matches: 8. The CDR3 has 16 residues. CDR3 in amino acids: CASSSGTGRGGNTIYF. CDR3 sequence (DNA): TGTGCCAGCAGCTCCGGGACAGGACGCGGTGGAAACACCATATATTTT.

This clonotype was observed at least ten times. The V call is TRBV21-1, the J call TRBJ1-5; the listed D gene, TRBD1, was not tested against the DNA. TRBV21-1 is an annotated pseudogene. The CDR3 runs to 14 residues. The CDR3 sequence is CATRGTGEVQPQHF. CDR3 coding DNA: TGTGCCACCAGGGGGACAGGGGAGGTTCAGCCCCAGCATTTT.

This clonotype was counted a few times. The rearrangement links TRBV12-3 or TRBV12-4 to TRBJ1-1; 8 bases agree with TRBD1. This CDR3 region has 13 residues. V gave up 6 bases and J gave up 8 bases; unmatched junction bases: 8. This CDR3 is CASRPQGAGEAFF. The CDR3 DNA reads TGTGCCAGCAGACCGCAGGGGGCTGGGGAAGCTTTCTTT.

The chain links TRBV7-9 to TRBJ2-1; 10 positions agree with TRBD2. V gave up 5 bases and J gave up 6 bases; unmatched junction bases: 10. CDR1 is SEHNR, CDR2 FQNEAQ, per germline (reference sequence). The CDR3 extends over 16 amino acids. CDR3 loop: CASSRGAGGPLNEQFF. DNA of the CDR3: TGTGCCAGCAGCCGAGGAGCGGGAGGGCCCCTCAATGAGCAGTTCTTC.

This clonotype was seen only a few times. The V gene is TRBV20-1, the J gene TRBJ1-1, with D perhaps matching TRBD1 (6 bases). Germline V gives CDR1 DFQATT, CDR2 SNEGSKA (reference sequence). This CDR3 has 18 amino acids. V lost 5 bases to trimming and J lost 1 base, with 26 bases between them. CDR3 in DNA: TGCAGTGCTTCCCTCAGACAGGTTAGGGCGCTTTGGAACACTGAAGCTTTCTTT. Encoded protein: CSASLRQVRALWNTEAFF.